Detailed here is one TCR beta chain. As yet, its antigen is unknown. J lost 8 bases, V lost 1 base, and 4 bases had no gene match. The CDR3 has 14 residues. Germline V gene sequence: CDR1 SEHNR, CDR2 FQNEAQ (reference sequence). The sample is drawn from a study of cytomegalovirus exposure and HLA in healthy donors. The study, taken as a whole, reports: Accurate HLA-A and HLA-B prediction from TCR beta sequences was reported for most subjects.

The primer mix had 60 Vbeta and 13 Jbeta primers. The protocol was immunoSEQ multiplex PCR, while the TCRdb copy is restricted to in-frame clones and leaves out a portion. The repertoire has about 140,000 clones, 78% of them found once; the top ten carry roughly 2.4%. The chain joins TRBV7-9 to TRBJ2-1, with 8 bases lining up with TRBD1. This clonotype was sampled from a woman younger than 30 in good health and CMV-seropositive. Sequencing was carried out using PBMCs. The CDR3 loop reads CASSLEQGADEQFF. The CDR3 coding sequence is TGTGCCAGCAGCTTAGAGCAGGGGGCCGATGAGCAGTTCTTC.